One sample yielded the 29 T cell receptor beta chains listed below, sequenced in a study of T cells after yellow fever vaccination. One entry per CDR3 protein results from TCRdb running MiXCR on the 5' RACE reads. The table includes about 360,000 distinct CDR3 sequences, more than 5.5% detected once. Sample: PBMCs, taken 5 days after the yellow fever booster vaccination. Receptors originate from a young man who received the YFV17D yellow fever vaccine.

This clonotype was observed at least ten times. This chain links TRBV5-1 with TRBJ2-5; 10 bases are shared with TRBD2. This CDR3 has 14 residues. CDR1 is SGHRS and CDR2 is YFSETQ in the germline V gene. V lost 0 bases, J lost 9 bases, and 5 bases stayed unmatched. The CDR3 coding sequence is TGCGCCAGCAGCTTGGCCACTAGCGGGGAGGCCCAGTACTTC. Translated, it gives CASSLATSGEAQYF.

This clonotype was seen a few times. This chain uses TRBV24-1 with TRBJ2-4; 8 positions agree with TRBD1. The CDR3 extends over 16 amino acids. Germline V gives CDR1 KGHDR, CDR2 SFDVKD. The trim removed 9 bases at V and 1 base at J, leaving 10 bases unmatched. CDR3 bases: TGTGCCACCGGTCGGGGGACAGGAGACGCCAAAAACATTCAGTACTTC. Protein product: CATGRGTGDAKNIQYF.

In its sample, this clonotype was seen many times. The chain links TRBV12-3 or TRBV12-4 to TRBJ2-7; D may correspond to TRBD1 or TRBD2 (5 bases each). The CDR3 sequence is 13 residues long. The germline V and J ends were trimmed by 6 bases and 2 bases, with 11 bases remaining between them. CDR3 residues: CASSRDAAYEQYF. DNA of the CDR3: TGTGCCAGCAGCCGGGACGCCGCCTACGAGCAGTACTTC.

This clonotype has at least ten counts. V usage is TRBV4-3 and J usage is TRBJ2-1; D unresolved. The germline V gene encodes CDR1 LGHNA and CDR2 YSLEER. Trimming took 4 bases from V and 8 from J, leaving 12 bases between them. The length of the CDR3 is 13 residues. This CDR3 is CASSRLVGDEQFF. In DNA form, the CDR3 reads TGCGCCAGCAGCCGGCTCGTAGGAGATGAGCAGTTCTTC.

This clonotype was found many times. This chain connects TRBV28 to TRBJ2-5; D is ambiguous. This CDR3 is 15 amino acids long. CDR1 is MDHEN, CDR2 SYDVKM, per germline. Deletions cut 3 bases from V and 1 base from J, with 12 bases between. CDR3 region: CASSLFNYPQETQYF. The CDR3 DNA follows: TGTGCCAGCAGTTTGTTTAACTACCCCCAAGAGACCCAGTACTTC.

V gene TRBV5-1 combines with J gene TRBJ2-1, with 7 bases identical to TRBD2. Germline V lookup: CDR1 SGHRS, CDR2 YFSETQ. CDR3 length: 14 amino acids. V shed 5 bases, J shed 4 bases, and the junction held 6 bases outside the gene matches. The CDR3 loop reads CASSGNGGYNEQFF. The CDR3, as DNA: TGCGCCAGCAGTGGGAACGGGGGGTACAATGAGCAGTTCTTC.

This clonotype was seen only a few times. The V call is TRBV7-2, the J call TRBJ2-3; D not certain. CDR1 and CDR2 from the germline V gene are SGHTA and FQGNSA. This CDR3 comprises 16 residues. Between the trimmed V and J ends, which lost 0 bases and 2 bases, there was a span of 12 bases. The CDR3 bases are TGTGCCAGCAGCTTAGCGTACTCCGGGTTCACAGATACGCAGTATTTT. Its translation is CASSLAYSGFTDTQYF.

This clonotype was seen a handful of times. The rearrangement uses TRBV9 and TRBJ2-2; D gene uncertain. The germline V and J ends were trimmed by 0 bases and 10 bases, with 10 bases remaining between them. Germline CDR1 reads SGDLS; CDR2 reads YYNGEE. The CDR3 is 13 amino acids. The CDR3 coding sequence is TGTGCCAGCAGCGTAGCGCACAACTTGGAGCTGTTTTTT. Translated, it gives CASSVAHNLELFF.

J is TRBJ2-3 and V is TRBV7-9; possibly TRBD1 for D (6 bases). The CDR3 spans 15 residues. Trimming cost V 3 bases and J 1 base, with 11 bases left between them. Germline V gene lookup returns CDR1 SEHNR and CDR2 FQNEAQ (reference sequence). The CDR3 nucleotides read TGTGCCAGCAGCTTTCCAGCAGGGGGCACAGATACGCAGTATTTT. Protein product: CASSFPAGGTDTQYF.

The chain employs TRBV27 and TRBJ1-3, with unresolved D. The CDR3 length is 13 residues. V was trimmed by 5 bases and J by 8 bases, leaving 13 bases between them. The V gene's germline CDR1 is MNHEY and CDR2 SMNVEV (reference sequence). This CDR3 reads CASSRRSSDTIYF. The CDR3 nucleotides are TGTGCCAGCAGTCGAAGAAGTTCAGACACCATATATTTT.

This clonotype has ten or more counts. This rearrangement joins TRBV6-1 to TRBJ1-1; weak D call: TRBD1 (6 bases). This CDR3 spans 12 amino acids. Germline V gene lookup returns CDR1 MNHNS and CDR2 SASEGT. With 6 bases removed from V and 5 bases from J, the gap between germline ends came to 10 bases. The CDR3 protein is CASSPGETEAFF. CDR3 in DNA: TGTGCCAGCAGCCCAGGGGAAACTGAAGCTTTCTTT.

This clonotype has a count of ten or more. A junction boundary mismatches the germline segment, possibly from a read error. This rearrangement joins TRBV7-7 to TRBJ2-5, with 7 bases that match TRBD1. The CDR3 contains 15 residues. Germline V lookup: CDR1 SSHAT, CDR2 FNYEAQ (reference sequence). The CDR3 spells CASSHETGYGETQYF. As DNA, the CDR3 is TGTGCTAGCAGCCATGAGACAGGGTACGGGGAGACCCAGTACTTC.

This clonotype has only a few counts. This sequence joins TRBV14 and TRBJ2-1; TRBD2 matches 9 bases. The J segment lost 9 bases and the V segment lost 0 bases, leaving 12 bases of the junction unmatched. This CDR3 is 17 amino acids long. Germline V gene sequence: CDR1 SGHDN, CDR2 FVKESK. The CDR3 protein is CASSQDRGLAGTSEQFF. CDR3 in DNA: TGTGCCAGCAGCCAAGATCGCGGGCTAGCGGGAACTAGTGAGCAGTTCTTC.

This clonotype was seen only a few times. The rearrangement joins TRBV10-2 to TRBJ1-4; 8 bases map to TRBD1. V dropped 6 bases and J dropped 4; count of bases not matched to a gene: 4. CDR1 is WSHSY and CDR2 is SAAADI in the germline V gene. The CDR3 length is 14 residues. CDR3 protein: CASRPTGGNEKLFF. DNA for the CDR3: TGCGCCAGCAGACCCACAGGGGGTAATGAAAAACTGTTTTTT.

This clonotype was recorded at least ten times. The junction shows a germline mismatch at one end, possibly a read error. The rearrangement links TRBV12-3 or TRBV12-4 to TRBJ1-3, with D perhaps TRBD1 (5 bases). This CDR3 has 15 residues. The CDR3 reads CASSLAGSSGNTIYF. CDR3 coding DNA: TGCGCCAGCAGCTTGGCAGGGAGCTCTGGAAACACCATATATTTT.

This clonotype occurred many times. V gene TRBV18 combines with J gene TRBJ2-1; no clear D. Trimming stripped 3 bases from V and 12 bases from J, with 18 bases between. CDR1 and CDR2 (germline): KGHSH, LQKENI. CDR3 length: 14 amino acids. As DNA, the CDR3 is TGTGCCAGCTCACCCATGATGGCCTCTTCCGCGCAGTTCTTC. Translation gives CASSPMMASSAQFF.

This clonotype was counted only a few times. The chain joins TRBV7-2 to TRBJ2-4, with 7 bases that match TRBD1. This CDR3 contains 15 residues. Trimming cost V 2 bases and J 6 bases; bases outside gene matches: 7. Per the germline V gene, CDR1 is SGHTA and CDR2 is FQGNSA. The CDR3 DNA is TGTGCCAGCAGCTTAAATGGACAGGCCCGAAACATTCAGTACTTC. Its protein is CASSLNGQARNIQYF.

This clonotype was recorded at least ten times. The V gene is TRBV12-3 or TRBV12-4, the J gene TRBJ2-1; 9 nucleotides align to TRBD2. V dropped 5 bases and J dropped 1; count of bases not matched to a gene: 6. The CDR3 has 16 residues. In DNA form, the CDR3 reads TGTGCCAGCAGTCTCCTCAGCGGGGGGTCCTACAATGAGCAGTTCTTC. Translating gives CASSLLSGGSYNEQFF.

This rearrangement joins TRBV11-3 to TRBJ1-1; D gene ambiguous. Trimming stripped 6 bases from V and 4 bases from J, with 12 bases between. The CDR3 has 13 residues. Germline CDR1 and CDR2: SGHNT and YENEEA. In DNA form, the CDR3 reads TGTGCCAGCAGTCCCGGACTGAGCACTGAAGCTTTCTTT. Translated: CASSPGLSTEAFF.

The chain has TRBV12-3 or TRBV12-4 and TRBJ2-1; TRBD1 might be the D (6 bases). This CDR3 is built from 14 residues. V lost 7 bases and J 3 bases, leaving 13 bases between the germline ends. The CDR3 loop reads CASTSSTGYNEQFF. In DNA, the CDR3 is TGTGCCAGCACTTCCTCGACAGGCTACAATGAGCAGTTCTTC.

The genes are TRBV29-1 and TRBJ1-2; 7 bases line up with TRBD1. The CDR3 consists of 11 residues. The trim removed 6 bases at V and 6 bases at J, leaving 4 bases unmatched. Germline CDR1 reads SQVTM; CDR2 reads ANQGSEA. The CDR3 spells CSVQGVDGYTF. As DNA, the CDR3 is TGCAGCGTGCAGGGGGTCGATGGCTACACCTTC.

V usage is TRBV4-3 and J usage is TRBJ2-3; perhaps TRBD2 as D (5 bases). The CDR3 sequence is 13 residues long. The germline gives CDR1 LGHNA, CDR2 YSLEER. V was trimmed by 4 bases and J by 6 bases, leaving 11 bases between them. This CDR3 is CASSPLDYDTQYF. CDR3 DNA: TGCGCCAGCAGCCCCCTAGACTACGATACGCAGTATTTT.

The chain uses TRBV20-1 and TRBJ1-5; TRBD1 matches at 10 bases. The germline CDR1 and CDR2 sequences are DFQATT and SNEGSKA (reference sequence). The ends lost 0 bases at V and 4 bases at J; junction bases unmatched: 6. The CDR3 spans 16 residues. CDR3 DNA: TGCAGTGCTAGAGATGACGGGACAGGGGATAATCAGCCCCAGCATTTT. Its translation: CSARDDGTGDNQPQHF.

This clonotype was found a few times. This chain joins TRBV2 and TRBJ2-5; 9 bases fit TRBD1. Germline CDR1 is SNHLY and CDR2 is FYNNEI. The CDR3 covers 16 residues. With 5 bases clipped from V and 5 bases from J, the junction kept 12 bases outside the gene matches. CDR3 DNA sequence: TGTGCCAGCAGTTCGAGGCCGGGGACAGGGATGGAGACCCAGTACTTC. Residues: CASSSRPGTGMETQYF.

The chain carries TRBV5-4 and TRBJ2-1; D gene ambiguous. Trimming stripped 3 bases from V and 0 bases from J, with 7 bases between. CDR3 length: 14 residues. Germline V lookup: CDR1 SGHNT, CDR2 YYREEE (reference sequence). CDR3 DNA: TGTGCCAGCAGCTCGACTCCCTCCTACAATGAGCAGTTCTTC. It codes for CASSSTPSYNEQFF.

This clonotype was seen ten or more times. This CDR3 is CAVEGGDTDTQYF. The CDR3 coding sequence is TGTGCCGTGGAGGGAGGGGATACAGATACGCAGTATTTT. The chain employs TRBV6-6 and TRBJ2-3, with 7 bases identical to TRBD2. Looked up from germline, CDR1 is MNHNY and CDR2 is SVGAGI (reference sequence). V lost 11 bases to trimming and J lost 3 bases; unmatched junction nucleotides: 8. The CDR3 covers 13 residues.

The gene calls are TRBV5-4 and TRBJ2-3, with 8 nucleotides matching TRBD2. Germline-derived CDR1 and CDR2 are SGHNT and YYREEE (reference sequence). Trimming removed 0 bases from V and 4 bases from J; junction bases left unmatched: 1. The CDR3 is 14 residues long. CDR3 sequence reads: CASSLGRGADTQYF. The CDR3 DNA reads as TGTGCCAGCAGCTTGGGGCGGGGGGCAGATACGCAGTATTTT.

The rearrangement uses TRBV14 and TRBJ2-7; 7 bases agree with TRBD1. The germline gives CDR1 SGHDN, CDR2 FVKESK. The V and J ends lost 5 bases and 5 bases, in that order; junction bases with no gene match: 9. The CDR3 covers 14 residues. For the CDR3, the DNA is TGTGCCAGCAGCGACTCACAGGGGCGGGACGAGCAGTACTTC. Protein sequence: CASSDSQGRDEQYF.

CDR3 DNA: TGTGCCAGTAGTATAGCTGGGACAGTAGTAACCGGGGAGCTGTTTTTT. Protein: CASSIAGTVVTGELFF. The chain uses TRBV19 and TRBJ2-2, with 7 bases identical to TRBD1. CDR3 length: 16 residues. Germline trimming cut 1 base from V and 5 bases from J; bases unmatched to any gene: 7. Germline CDR1 is LNHDA and CDR2 is SQIVND (reference sequence).